The rows below give T cell receptor beta chains drawn from one sample of a study of CD8 T cells in ankylosing spondylitis. TCRdb called the 5' RACE reads again in MiXCR, with one record for every CDR3 protein. There are a few hundred thousand distinct CDR3 sequences in the sample; 20% to 25% occur only once, and 13% lies in the top ten. Sequences were obtained from blood, either unsorted or a sorted T cell fraction (not recorded which). Receptors originate from a male donor with ankylosing spondylitis or in good health (not recorded which). CDR3s include the opening cysteine and the closing phenylalanine or tryptophan. The order of the fields is V gene, D gene, J gene, clone size, CDR3 DNA, CDR3 protein. D genes are given only for firm matches. Part of the rows lack a size; the others show once, few, many or a class for expanded clones.

TRBV6-1	NA	TRBJ2-1	NA	TGTGCCAGCTCCTCCCGGGGGCCTGGGTCCTACAATGAGCAGTTCTTC	CASSSRGPGSYNEQFF
TRBV20-1	TRBD1	TRBJ1-3	few	TGCAGTGCTAGAGAACACCCGACAGGGTATGGAAACACCATATATTTT	CSAREHPTGYGNTIYF
TRBV4-1	NA	TRBJ2-7	NA	TGCGCCAGCAGCCAAGGAGCCTCTCTCGAGCAGTACTTC	CASSQGASLEQYF
TRBV21-1	NA	TRBJ2-3	NA	TGTGCCAGCAGTTTTCCCGGAGTGTCCACAGATACGCAGTATTTT	CASSFPGVSTDTQYF
TRBV20-1	NA	TRBJ2-5	NA	TGCAGTGCTCCTTCAGGGCTTTCGCAAGAGACCCAGTACTTC	CSAPSGLSQETQYF
TRBV27	NA	TRBJ2-1	NA	TGTGCCAGCAGTTTATCCCGGAATGAGCAGTTCTTC	CASSLSRNEQFF
TRBV29-1	NA	TRBJ2-1	few	TGCAGCGTTGAATTGGGGAGGAATGAGCAGTTCTTC	CSVELGRNEQFF
TRBV9	TRBD1	TRBJ1-5	NA	TGTGCCAGCAGCGCCGGGACAGATAATCAGCCCCAGCATTTT	CASSAGTDNQPQHF
TRBV6-5	TRBD1	TRBJ2-7	NA	TGTGCCAGCAGTTACTCGTATCGGACAGGGGGCAGCGACGAGCAGTACTTC	CASSYSYRTGGSDEQYF
TRBV9	NA	TRBJ2-2	few	TGTGCCAGCAGGGGACAGAACACCGGGGAGCTGTTTTTT	CASRGQNTGELFF
TRBV20-1	NA	TRBJ2-1	NA	TGCAGTGCGGAGGAGGGGGATGAGCAGTTCTTC	CSAEEGDEQFF
TRBV12-3/TRBV12-4	NA	TRBJ1-4	NA	TGTGCCAGCAGTACCCCAGGGGAAAAACTGTTTTTT	CASSTPGEKLFF
TRBV24-1	TRBD1	TRBJ2-1	NA	TGTGCCACCAGTGATCGCGGACAGGGATTCTACAATGAGCAGTTCTTC	CATSDRGQGFYNEQFF
TRBV7-9	NA	TRBJ2-3	few	TGTGCCAGCAGCGGCGACGGGAGCTGGGGGACGCAGTATTTT	CASSGDGSWGTQYF
TRBV12-3/TRBV12-4	TRBD1	TRBJ1-2	NA	TGTGCCAGCAGTTTAGTGGGGACAGGGGGAGAAGGCGGCTACACCTTC	CASSLVGTGGEGGYTF
TRBV7-9	NA	TRBJ1-1	few	TGTGCCAGCAGCCCCCGGACAGTGAACACTGAAGCTTTCTTT	CASSPRTVNTEAFF
TRBV6-1	NA	TRBJ2-1	few	TGTGCCAGCAGCCGGTGGCCGCCGAACTCCTACAATGAGCAGTTCTTC	CASSRWPPNSYNEQFF
TRBV3-1	NA	TRBJ2-1	NA	TGTGCCAGCAGCCAAAGCCTTCCTCATGAGCAGTTCTTC	CASSQSLPHEQFF
TRBV4-2	TRBD2	TRBJ2-5	few	TGTGCCAGCAGCCAAGGGATGGGACTAGCAGAGACCCAGTACTTC	CASSQGMGLAETQYF
TRBV10-3	NA	TRBJ2-3	few	TGTGCCATCAGTGAGTCGACACTAGTCTCAGATACGCAGTATTTT	CAISESTLVSDTQYF
TRBV12-3/TRBV12-4	TRBD2	TRBJ2-1	few	TGTGCCAGCAGTTTAGGACTAGCGGGGGGCGCCTACAATGAGCAGTTCTTC	CASSLGLAGGAYNEQFF
TRBV7-9	TRBD1	TRBJ2-5	NA	TGTGCCAGCAGCTCGATTGGGGAAACAGGGGGCTATGAGACCCAGTACTTC	CASSSIGETGGYETQYF
TRBV29-1	TRBD1	TRBJ1-1	NA	TGCAGCGTTCAGGACAGGGTCACTGAAGCTTTCTTT	CSVQDRVTEAFF
TRBV12-3/TRBV12-4	NA	TRBJ2-1	NA	TGTGCCAGCAGTTTCTCGGGGGATTTC	CASSFSGDF
TRBV28	NA	TRBJ2-1	few	TGTGCCAGCAGTTCTGGGCGGGGGCTTGAAAGCTCCTACAATGAGCAGTTCTTC	CASSSGRGLESSYNEQFF
TRBV6-1	TRBD1	TRBJ2-1	NA	TGTGCCAGCAGTGAAAGGGTATCGGGACAGGGGTGGAATGAGCAGTTCTTC	CASSERVSGQGWNEQFF
TRBV11-2	TRBD2	TRBJ2-1	NA	TGTGCCAGCAGCCCCGGACTAGGCCTCAATGAGCAGTTCTTC	CASSPGLGLNEQFF
TRBV6-4	TRBD2	TRBJ2-7	NA	TGTGCCAGCAGTGACTCCAAGACTAGCGGGGGCCCTCACCCTTACGAGCAGTACTTC	CASSDSKTSGGPHPYEQYF
TRBV28	NA	TRBJ2-3	few	TGTGCCAGCAGGACGACGAGGACTGTAGATACGCAGTATTTT	CASRTTRTVDTQYF
TRBV4-1	TRBD2	TRBJ2-3	NA	TGCGCCAGCAGCCCGTCGTCTCGGACTAGCGGGGGGGCCGCAGATACGCAGTATTTT	CASSPSSRTSGGAADTQYF
TRBV12-3/TRBV12-4	NA	TRBJ2-5	few	TGTGCCAGCAGTTCAGCGGGTGAGACCCAGTACTTC	CASSSAGETQYF
TRBV19	NA	TRBJ2-1	few	TGTGCCAGTAGTATAGGACTGGACAATGAGCAGTTCTTC	CASSIGLDNEQFF
TRBV28	NA	TRBJ2-7	NA	TGTGCCAGCAGTCGGACAGTCTTCTCCTACGAGCAGTACTTC	CASSRTVFSYEQYF
TRBV12-3/TRBV12-4	NA	TRBJ2-5	few	TGTGCCAGCAGAGCAGGGGACGGAGGAGGAGAGACCCAGTACTTC	CASRAGDGGGETQYF
TRBV28	TRBD2	TRBJ2-1	NA	TGTGCCAGCAGTTCCGCCGGGACTAGATACAATGAGCAGTTCTTC	CASSSAGTRYNEQFF
TRBV10-3	NA	TRBJ1-2	few	TGTGCCATCAGTTATGACGACAACTATGGCTACACCTTC	CAISYDDNYGYTF
TRBV6-5	TRBD1	TRBJ2-2	NA	TGTGCCAGCAGTTTCTTCCCCCGGACAGGGGACACCGGGGAGCTGTTTTTT	CASSFFPRTGDTGELFF
TRBV29-1	TRBD1	TRBJ2-7	NA	TGCAGCGTTGAAGGGGGCAGGGGGCGTCCCTACGAGCAGTACTTC	CSVEGGRGRPYEQYF
TRBV29-1	NA	TRBJ2-1	few	TGCAGCGTCCCGGCGGGCCGGAGCTCCTACAATGAGCAGTTCTTC	CSVPAGRSSYNEQFF
TRBV29-1	NA	TRBJ2-7	few	TGCAGCGTTGAAAACGGGCAGAACTACGAGCAGTACTTC	CSVENGQNYEQYF
TRBV28	NA	TRBJ2-7	many	TGTGCCAGCAGTTTTGTCGAAAAGCAGTACTTC	CASSFVEKQYF
TRBV7-9	TRBD1	TRBJ2-3	few	TGTGCCAGCAGCTTAGAGACAGGGGACGCAGATACGCAGTATTTT	CASSLETGDADTQYF